These T cell receptor beta chains were read from a single sample in a study of CD8 T cells in ankylosing spondylitis. TCRdb re-called the 5' RACE reads through MiXCR, storing one row per CDR3 protein. The top ten clones hold approximately 1% of a sample with roughly 440,000 distinct CDR3 sequences, 15% to 20% of them seen once. Sequencing was done on a sample of blood, either unsorted or a sorted T cell fraction (not recorded which). The source is a male donor with ankylosing spondylitis. CDR3s include the opening cysteine and the closing phenylalanine or tryptophan. The D gene is left open where the match is weak. Some rows mark clone size as missing; the rest say once, few, many or name a class of expanded clone.

J | V | D | size | CDR3 | DNA
TRBJ2-2 | TRBV20-1 | . | few | CSARGIIGGKNTGELFF | TGCAGTGCCAGAGGCATAATTGGCGGGAAGAACACCGGGGAGCTGTTTTTT
TRBJ2-3 | TRBV20-1 | . | . | CSARDLRSSTDTQYF | TGCAGTGCTAGAGATCTCCGTTCTAGCACAGATACGCAGTATTTT
TRBJ1-2 | TRBV20-1 | . | few | CSASTAAYGYTF | TGCAGTGCTAGCACCGCCGCCTATGGCTACACCTTC
TRBJ2-7 | TRBV12-3/TRBV12-4 | TRBD2 | few | CASSSLAGGVEQYF | TGTGCCAGCAGTTCACTAGCGGGAGGGGTCGAGCAGTACTTC
TRBJ1-1 | TRBV11-1 | . | . | CASSVTLDSEAFF | TGTGCCAGCAGCGTGACGCTCGACTCTGAAGCTTTCTTT
TRBJ1-5 | TRBV12-3/TRBV12-4 | TRBD1 | . | CASRYSGQGRGQPQHF | TGTGCCAGCAGATACTCGGGACAGGGGCGCGGGCAGCCCCAGCATTTT
TRBJ2-1 | TRBV20-1 | TRBD2 | few | CSARGASGSSYNEQFF | TGCAGTGCTAGAGGGGCAAGCGGGAGCTCCTACAATGAGCAGTTCTTC
TRBJ2-1 | TRBV12-3/TRBV12-4 | TRBD2 | many | CASSLLAGNYNEQFF | TGTGCCAGCAGTTTGTTAGCGGGAAACTACAATGAGCAGTTCTTC
TRBJ2-3 | TRBV15 | . | . | CATSRDRSGIAADTQYF | TGTGCCACCAGCAGAGATAGGTCAGGGATCGCGGCAGATACGCAGTATTTT
TRBJ2-7 | TRBV4-1 | TRBD1 | . | CASSRTVGTGFEQYF | TGCGCCAGCAGCCGAACGGTTGGGACAGGGTTCGAGCAGTACTTC
TRBJ2-1 | TRBV7-9 | TRBD1 | few | CASSYRQGVKDEQFF | TGTGCCAGCAGCTATAGACAGGGGGTAAAGGATGAGCAGTTCTTC
TRBJ2-3 | TRBV20-1 | TRBD1 | few | CSAREDRGGTDTQYF | TGCAGTGCTAGAGAGGACAGGGGAGGCACAGATACGCAGTATTTT
TRBJ2-2 | TRBV5-5 | . | . | CASSSTGPNTGELFF | TGTGCCAGCAGCTCGACCGGGCCGAACACCGGGGAGCTGTTTTTT
TRBJ2-5 | TRBV19 | TRBD2 | . | CASTRGGGYQETQYF | TGTGCCAGCACCCGCGGCGGGGGGTACCAAGAGACCCAGTACTTC
TRBJ2-7 | TRBV11-2 | . | few | CASSFRGPTYEQYF | TGTGCCAGCAGCTTCCGGGGCCCTACCTACGAGCAGTACTTC
TRBJ1-6 | TRBV20-1 | TRBD1 | few | CSALSRTGGRSPLHF | TGCAGTGCTCTTAGTAGGACAGGGGGCCGGTCACCCCTCCACTTT
TRBJ1-1 | TRBV29-1 | TRBD1 | . | CSVKQGLNTEAFF | TGCAGCGTTAAACAGGGGCTGAACACTGAAGCTTTCTTT
TRBJ1-2 | TRBV20-1 | . | . | CSAPDSTTGFNYGYTF | TGCAGTGCTCCTGACTCAACGACAGGTTTCAACTATGGCTACACCTTC
TRBJ1-4 | TRBV20-1 | . | few | CSASGPGDEKLFF | TGCAGTGCTTCGGGACCGGGCGATGAAAAACTGTTTTTT
TRBJ1-1 | TRBV7-2 | TRBD1 | few | CASSPRTGSDTEAFF | TGTGCCAGCAGCCCTAGGACAGGGTCGGACACTGAAGCTTTCTTT
TRBJ1-6 | TRBV30 | . | few | CAWSVGLQDSPLHF | TGTGCCTGGAGTGTAGGGCTCCAGGATTCACCCCTCCACTTT
TRBJ2-1 | TRBV20-1 | . | . | CSAGAGSSYNEQFF | TGCAGTGCTGGGGCTGGGAGCTCCTACAATGAGCAGTTCTTC
TRBJ1-1 | TRBV10-3 | TRBD1 | . | CAITATGTGTTEAFF | TGTGCCATCACAGCCACCGGGACAGGGACCACTGAAGCTTTCTTT
TRBJ2-7 | TRBV20-1 | TRBD2 | . | CSALASGLGEQYF | TGCAGTGCCCTGGCTAGCGGTTTGGGCGAGCAGTACTTC
TRBJ1-1 | TRBV20-1 | . | . | CSARLGSPDTEAFF | TGCAGTGCTCGCTTAGGGAGTCCGGACACTGAAGCTTTCTTT
TRBJ1-1 | TRBV30 | . | . | CAWRRRENTEAFF | TGTGCCTGGAGACGAAGAGAGAACACTGAAGCTTTCTTT
TRBJ1-1 | TRBV12-3/TRBV12-4 | . | few | CASSFRVMNTEAFF | TGTGCCAGCAGTTTCCGGGTAATGAACACTGAAGCTTTCTTT
TRBJ1-4 | TRBV6-2/TRBV6-3 | . | . | CASTDTEKLFF | TGTGCCAGCACCGACACCGAAAAACTGTTTTTT
TRBJ1-1 | TRBV5-1 | TRBD1 | many | CASSLEGAQGRAFF | TGCGCCAGCAGCTTGGAGGGGGCGCAAGGACGAGCTTTCTTT
TRBJ1-3 | TRBV5-6 | . | many | CASRPTGDGNTIYF | TGTGCCAGCAGGCCGACAGGAGATGGAAACACCATATATTTT
TRBJ2-1 | TRBV20-1 | TRBD2 | few | CSAPSSTSGSAFF | TGCAGTGCTCCCTCCTCGACTAGCGGGAGTGCGTTCTTC
TRBJ1-5 | TRBV12-3/TRBV12-4 | . | few | CASSRLGSNQPQHF | TGTGCCAGCAGTCGCCTCGGGTCTAATCAGCCCCAGCATTTT
TRBJ1-5 | TRBV3-1 | . | few | CASSRSGSYQPQHF | TGTGCCAGCAGCCGTTCAGGGTCCTATCAGCCCCAGCATTTT
TRBJ2-1 | TRBV29-1 | . | . | CSVLGMAYEQFF | TGCAGCGTTTTGGGTATGGCATATGAGCAGTTCTTC
TRBJ2-7 | TRBV5-1 | TRBD1 | . | CASSPMTGSDEQYF | TGCGCCAGCAGCCCCATGACAGGGTCGGACGAGCAGTACTTC
TRBJ1-1 | TRBV24-1 | . | few | CATSDLHQGPAGTEAFF | TGTGCCACCAGTGATTTGCACCAGGGCCCTGCTGGGACTGAAGCTTTCTTT
TRBJ1-6 | TRBV5-1 | . | . | CASSLVGQSSSYNSPLHF | TGCGCCAGCAGCTTGGTCGGGCAGTCCAGCTCCTATAATTCACCCCTCCACTTT
TRBJ2-3 | TRBV14 | TRBD2 | few | CASSRQPGLAGVDTQYF | TGTGCCAGCAGCCGCCAACCGGGACTAGCGGGGGTTGATACGCAGTATTTT
TRBJ2-1 | TRBV18 | . | . | CASSPDLVGLAYNEQFF | TGTGCCAGCTCACCCGACCTGGTGGGGCTGGCCTACAATGAGCAGTTCTTC